Listed here are 7 T cell receptor beta chains from one sample, sequenced in a study of T cell responses to AZD1222 COVID-19 vaccine (dated by TCRdb to the early 2020s). Libraries were built with the immunoSEQ multiplex PCR assay. The table was pulled from immuneACCESS by TCRdb, which kept in-frame rearrangements only. Such tables lose some clones; where checked, under half of the loss comes from unresolved V genes, and the rest has no known cause. The sample has 150,000 or so clones on record. The ten largest clones capture 2% to 2.5% of the sample. The time point label of this sample denotes: baseline before first vaccination. The specimen sequenced was peripheral blood. The source of these receptors is an adult in good health.

The chain couples TRBV18 to TRBJ2-2; D may be TRBD2 (6 bases). The V end lost 0 bases, the J end lost 3 bases, and 8 bases lay between the germline ends. The CDR3 is 15 residues long. The germline V gene has CDR1 KGHSH and CDR2 LQKENI. In DNA, the CDR3 is TGTGCCAGCTCACCACCGGGGGGACACACCGGGGAGCTGTTTTTT. This translates into CASSPPGGHTGELFF.

The V and J genes are TRBV4-1 and TRBJ1-1; D is perhaps TRBD1 (5 bases). Trimming left V 1 base short and J 4 bases short, with 10 bases between. There are 14 residues in the CDR3. Germline CDR1 reads MGHRA; CDR2 reads YSYEKL. The CDR3 here is CASSQVNGATEAFF. The DNA of the CDR3 is TGCGCCAGCAGCCAAGTCAATGGGGCCACTGAAGCTTTCTTT.

The chain employs TRBV15 and TRBJ1-1; D gene uncertain. The CDR3 covers 13 residues. The germline CDR1 and CDR2 sequences are LNHNV and YYDKDF (reference sequence). Trimming stripped 0 bases from V and 11 bases from J, with 13 bases between. The CDR3 coding sequence is TGTGCCACCAGCAGAGAGCGTCAGGCTGGGGCTTTCTTT. Its protein product is CATSRERQAGAFF.

This chain joins TRBV19 and TRBJ1-5; D is ambiguous. Germline V gene lookup returns CDR1 LNHDA and CDR2 SQIVND (reference sequence). Trimming took 3 bases from V and 5 from J, leaving 8 bases between them. This CDR3 has 13 amino acids. The CDR3 bases are TGTGCCAGTAGTATTGCCAGAGATCAGCCCCAGCATTTT. Protein product: CASSIARDQPQHF. The entire variable domain, with the rest obtained from reference TRBV19 and TRBJ1-5, is as follows: DGGITQSPKYLFRKEGQNVTLSCEQNLNHDAMYWYRQDPGQGLRLIYYSQIVNDFQKGDIAEGYSVSREKKESFPLTVTSAQKNPTAFYLCASSIARDQPQHFGDGTRLSIL.

The V gene is TRBV3-1 (or the pseudogene TRBV3-2), the J gene TRBJ1-3; TRBD1 is a possible D gene (6 bases). Per the germline V gene, CDR1 is LGHDT and CDR2 is YNNKEL (reference sequence). V lost 0 bases, J lost 3 bases, and 12 bases lay in between. The CDR3 has 16 amino acids. The CDR3 protein is CASSQDVGTFGNTIYF. CDR3 in DNA: TGTGCCAGCAGCCAAGATGTAGGGACATTTGGAAACACCATATATTTT.

CDR3 region: CASSTPGFGTTERTGELFF. The CDR3 DNA follows: TGTGCCAGCAGCACCCCAGGATTTGGGACTACCGAACGCACCGGGGAGCTGTTTTTT. V usage is TRBV5-6 and J usage is TRBJ2-2, with TRBD2 matching 7 bases. Germline V gene data show CDR1 as SGHDT and CDR2 as YYEEEE. The CDR3 extends over 19 amino acids. V lost 4 bases, J lost 4 bases, and 19 bases stayed unmatched.

The chain employs TRBV11-2 and TRBJ1-6; 9 bases agree with TRBD1. Germline V gene sequence: CDR1 SGHAT, CDR2 FQNNGV. V dropped 0 bases and J dropped 6; count of bases not matched to a gene: 3. The CDR3 covers 16 residues. CDR3 coding DNA: TGTGCCAGCAGCTTAGATCCGACAGGGGGTAATTCACCCCTCCACTTT. Its translation: CASSLDPTGGNSPLHF. Complete variable domain (other parts from reference TRBV11-2 and TRBJ1-6): EAGVAQSPRYKIIEKRQSVAFWCNPISGHATLYWYQQILGQGPKLLIQFQNNGVVDDSQLPKDRFSAERLKGVDSTLKIQPAKLEDSAVYLCASSLDPTGGNSPLHFGNGTRLTVT.